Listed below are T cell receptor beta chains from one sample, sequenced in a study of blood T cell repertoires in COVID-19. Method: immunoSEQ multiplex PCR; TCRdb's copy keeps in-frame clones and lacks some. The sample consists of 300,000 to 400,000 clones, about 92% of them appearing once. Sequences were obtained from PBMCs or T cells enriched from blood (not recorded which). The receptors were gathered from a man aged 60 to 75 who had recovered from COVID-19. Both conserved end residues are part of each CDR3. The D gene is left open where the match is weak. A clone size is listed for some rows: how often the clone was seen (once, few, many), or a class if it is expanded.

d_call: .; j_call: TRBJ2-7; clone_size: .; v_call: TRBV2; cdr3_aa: CASSGTVYSYEQYF; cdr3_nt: TGTGCCAGCAGTGGGACAGTGTACTCCTACGAGCAGTACTTC
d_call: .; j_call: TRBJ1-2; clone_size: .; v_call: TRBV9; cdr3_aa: CASGPTGYDYGYTF; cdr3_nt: TGTGCCAGCGGACCCACAGGGTATGACTATGGCTACACCTTC
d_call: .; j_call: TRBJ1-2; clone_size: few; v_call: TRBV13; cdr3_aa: CASSLGTGSYGYTF; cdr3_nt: TGTGCCAGCAGCTTAGGGACAGGCTCCTATGGCTACACCTTC
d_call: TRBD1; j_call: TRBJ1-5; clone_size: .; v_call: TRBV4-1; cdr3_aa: CASSPEQGVRSNQPQHF; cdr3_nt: TGCGCCAGCAGCCCAGAGCAGGGGGTCCGGTCCAATCAGCCCCAGCATTTT
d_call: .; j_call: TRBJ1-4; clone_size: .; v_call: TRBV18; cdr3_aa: CASSQTNDRRSLTNEKLFF; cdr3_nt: TGTGCCAGCTCACAAACGAATGACAGAAGGAGCCTAACTAATGAAAAACTGTTTTTT
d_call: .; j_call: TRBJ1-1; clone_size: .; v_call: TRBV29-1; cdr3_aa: CSVVLLNTEAFF; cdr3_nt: TGCAGCGTTGTTCTCCTGAACACTGAAGCTTTCTTT
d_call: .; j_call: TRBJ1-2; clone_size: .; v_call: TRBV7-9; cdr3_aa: CASSPTGGTSSYGYTF; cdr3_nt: TGTGCCAGCAGCCCAACCGGAGGGACTAGTTCCTACGGCTACACCTTC
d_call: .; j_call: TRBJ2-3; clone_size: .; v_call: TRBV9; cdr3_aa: CASSVSRSTDTQYF; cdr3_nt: TGTGCCAGCAGCGTATCGCGAAGCACAGATACGCAGTATTTT
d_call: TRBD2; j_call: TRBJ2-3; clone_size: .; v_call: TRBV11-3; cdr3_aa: CASSPWAAGGFTDTQYF; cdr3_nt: TGTGCCAGCAGCCCTTGGGCTGCGGGAGGGTTCACAGATACGCAGTATTTT
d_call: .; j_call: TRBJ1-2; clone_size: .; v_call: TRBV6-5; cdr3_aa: CASSPMRALKYGYTF; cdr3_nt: TGTGCCAGCAGTCCCATGAGGGCTCTCAAATATGGCTACACCTTC
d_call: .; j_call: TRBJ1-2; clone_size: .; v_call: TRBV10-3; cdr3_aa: CAISEGGPTVYGYTF; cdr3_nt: TGTGCCATCAGTGAGGGGGGCCCGACGGTCTATGGCTACACCTTC
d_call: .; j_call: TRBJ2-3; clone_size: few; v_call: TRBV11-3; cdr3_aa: CASSLQGGAAELSTDTQYF; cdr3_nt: TGTGCCAGCAGCTTACAGGGGGGTGCAGCGGAACTCAGCACAGATACGCAGTATTTT
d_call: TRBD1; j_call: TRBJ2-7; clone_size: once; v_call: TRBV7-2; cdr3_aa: CASSEGANIGEQYF; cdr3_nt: TGTGCCAGCAGCGAGGGGGCGAATATCGGCGAGCAGTACTTC
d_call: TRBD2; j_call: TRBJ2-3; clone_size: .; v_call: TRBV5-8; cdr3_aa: CASRDYNTQYF; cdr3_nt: TGTGCCAGCCGGGACTACAATACGCAGTATTTT
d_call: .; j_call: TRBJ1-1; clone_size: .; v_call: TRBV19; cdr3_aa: CASSPSGSKNTEAFF; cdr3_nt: TGTGCCAGTAGCCCAAGCGGGAGTAAGAACACTGAAGCTTTCTTT
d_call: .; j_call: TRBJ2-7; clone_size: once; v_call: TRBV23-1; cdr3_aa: CASSQTGISYEQYF; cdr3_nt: TGCGCCAGCAGTCAAACAGGAATCTCCTACGAGCAGTACTTC
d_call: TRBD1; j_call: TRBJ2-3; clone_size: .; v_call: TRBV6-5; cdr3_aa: CASGRTGSTDTQYF; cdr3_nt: TGTGCCAGCGGCCGGACAGGGAGCACAGATACGCAGTATTTT
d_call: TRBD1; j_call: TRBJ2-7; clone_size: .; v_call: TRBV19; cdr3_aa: CASKVSGGSYEQYF; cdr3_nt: TGTGCGAGTAAGGTCTCAGGGGGCTCCTACGAGCAGTACTTC
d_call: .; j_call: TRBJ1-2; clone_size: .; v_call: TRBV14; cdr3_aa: CASSPVRNYGYTF; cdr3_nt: TGTGCCAGCAGCCCCGTGAGGAACTATGGCTACACCTTC
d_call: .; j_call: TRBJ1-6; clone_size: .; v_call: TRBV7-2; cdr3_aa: CASSPTTGQTSPLHF; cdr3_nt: TGTGCCAGCAGCCCCACGACAGGTCAAACTTCACCCCTCCACTTT
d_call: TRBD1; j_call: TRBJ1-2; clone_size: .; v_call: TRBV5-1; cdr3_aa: CASSELSGGGYTF; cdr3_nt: TGCGCCAGCAGCGAACTCTCAGGGGGCGGCTACACCTTC
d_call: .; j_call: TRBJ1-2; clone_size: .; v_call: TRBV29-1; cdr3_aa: CSVLGSRDYGYTF; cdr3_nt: TGCAGCGTTCTAGGCTCTAGAGACTATGGCTACACCTTC
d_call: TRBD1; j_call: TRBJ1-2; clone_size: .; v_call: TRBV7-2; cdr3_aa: CASTTGVEYGYTF; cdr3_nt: TGTGCCAGCACCACAGGGGTCGAGTATGGCTACACCTTC
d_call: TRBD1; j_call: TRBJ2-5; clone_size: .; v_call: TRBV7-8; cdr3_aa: CASSSWTGEETQYF; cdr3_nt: TGTGCCAGCAGCTCCTGGACAGGGGAAGAGACCCAGTACTTC
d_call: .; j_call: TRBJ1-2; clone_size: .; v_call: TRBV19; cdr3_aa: CASSVAGGSWYGYTF; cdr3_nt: TGTGCCAGTAGTGTCGCAGGAGGGTCTTGGTATGGCTACACCTTC
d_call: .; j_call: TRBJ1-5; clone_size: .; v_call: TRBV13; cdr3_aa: CASSSHLTGLGRQPQHF; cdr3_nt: TGTGCCAGCAGCTCGCATTTGACAGGACTGGGGCGTCAGCCCCAGCATTTT
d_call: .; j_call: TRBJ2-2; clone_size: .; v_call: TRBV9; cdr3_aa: CASSVDSHTGELFF; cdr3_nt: TGTGCCAGCAGCGTGGACAGCCACACCGGGGAGCTGTTTTTT
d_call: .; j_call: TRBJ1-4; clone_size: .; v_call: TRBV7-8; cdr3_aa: CASSLGRARGNEKLFF; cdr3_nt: TGTGCCAGCAGCCTTGGCCGGGCCCGGGGTAATGAAAAACTGTTTTTT
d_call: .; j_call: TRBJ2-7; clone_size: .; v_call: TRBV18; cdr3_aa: CASSLNRIYEQYF; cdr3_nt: TGTGCCAGCTCACTCAACAGGATTTACGAGCAGTACTTC
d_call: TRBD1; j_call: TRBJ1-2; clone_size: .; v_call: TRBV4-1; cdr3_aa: CASSQVVGAGGFMGYTF; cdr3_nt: TGCGCCAGCAGCCAAGTAGTCGGGGCAGGGGGGTTTATGGGCTACACCTTC
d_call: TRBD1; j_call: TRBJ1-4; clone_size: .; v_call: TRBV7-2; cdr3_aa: CASSNDRVGEKLFF; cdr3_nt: TGTGCCAGCAGCAATGACAGGGTCGGTGAAAAACTGTTTTTT
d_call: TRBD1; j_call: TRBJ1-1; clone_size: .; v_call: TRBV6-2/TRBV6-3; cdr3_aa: CASSPGGMRDTEAFF; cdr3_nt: TGTGCCAGCAGTCCAGGGGGCATGAGGGACACTGAAGCTTTCTTT
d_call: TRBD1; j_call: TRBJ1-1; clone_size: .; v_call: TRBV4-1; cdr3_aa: CASSQGPGQGGAFF; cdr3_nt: TGCGCCAGCAGCCAGGGACCCGGACAGGGGGGAGCTTTCTTT
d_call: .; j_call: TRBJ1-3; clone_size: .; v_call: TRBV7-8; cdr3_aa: CASREEDWSSGNTIYF; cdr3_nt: TGTGCCAGCAGGGAAGAGGACTGGAGCTCTGGAAACACCATATATTTT
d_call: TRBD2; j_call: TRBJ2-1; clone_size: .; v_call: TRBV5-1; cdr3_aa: CASKLGGSSNYEQFF; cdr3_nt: TGCGCCAGCAAATTGGGCGGGAGTAGTAATTATGAGCAGTTCTTC
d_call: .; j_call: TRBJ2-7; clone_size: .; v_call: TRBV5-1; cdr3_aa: CASSLDLAGLYEQYF; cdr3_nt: TGCGCCAGCAGCTTGGATCTCGCAGGGCTCTACGAGCAGTACTTC
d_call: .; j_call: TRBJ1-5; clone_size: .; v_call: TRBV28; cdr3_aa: CASRAYSGRSNQPQHF; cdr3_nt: TGTGCCAGCAGGGCCTACAGCGGTCGGAGCAATCAGCCCCAGCATTTT
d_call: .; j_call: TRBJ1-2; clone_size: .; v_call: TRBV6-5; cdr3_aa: CASSYEYNYGYTF; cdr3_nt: TGTGCCAGCAGTTATGAGTATAACTATGGCTACACCTTC
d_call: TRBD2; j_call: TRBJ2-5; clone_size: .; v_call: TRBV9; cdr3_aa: CASSAGGQQETQYF; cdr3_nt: TGTGCCAGCAGCGCGGGGGGGCAGCAAGAGACCCAGTACTTC
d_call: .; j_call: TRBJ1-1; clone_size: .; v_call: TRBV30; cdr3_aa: CAWIREALNTEAFF; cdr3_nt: TGTGCCTGGATCAGAGAGGCCTTGAACACTGAAGCTTTCTTT
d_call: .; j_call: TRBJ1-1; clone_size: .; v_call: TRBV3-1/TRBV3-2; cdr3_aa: CASSPRLDGEAFF; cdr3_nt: TGTGCCAGCAGCCCCCGCCTAGACGGGGAAGCTTTCTTT
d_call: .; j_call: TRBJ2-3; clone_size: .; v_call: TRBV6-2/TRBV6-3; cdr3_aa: CASSPPGLTTDTQYF; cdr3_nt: TGTGCCAGCAGCCCGCCGGGACTTACCACAGATACGCAGTATTTT
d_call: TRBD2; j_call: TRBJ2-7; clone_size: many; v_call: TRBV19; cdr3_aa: CASATSGNSYEQYF; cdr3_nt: TGTGCCAGTGCGACTAGCGGGAATTCCTACGAGCAGTACTTC
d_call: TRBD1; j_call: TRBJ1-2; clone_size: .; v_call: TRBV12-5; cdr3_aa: CASGMDRGGGYTF; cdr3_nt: TGTGCTAGTGGAATGGACAGGGGTGGCGGCTACACCTTC
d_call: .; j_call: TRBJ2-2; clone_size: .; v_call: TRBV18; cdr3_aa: CASSSGLGGEATGELFF; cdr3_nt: TGTGCCAGCTCATCGGGCCTGGGAGGAGAGGCCACCGGGGAGCTGTTTTTT
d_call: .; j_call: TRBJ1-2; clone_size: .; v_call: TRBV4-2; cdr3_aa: CASSQEGGREGYTF; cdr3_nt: TGTGCCAGCAGCCAAGAGGGGGGACGGGAGGGCTACACCTTC
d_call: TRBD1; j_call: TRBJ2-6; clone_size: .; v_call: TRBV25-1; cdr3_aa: CASSATGVAGANVLTF; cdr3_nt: TGTGCCAGCAGTGCAACAGGGGTCGCTGGGGCCAACGTCCTGACTTTC
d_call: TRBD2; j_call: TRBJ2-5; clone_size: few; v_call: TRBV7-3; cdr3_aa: CASSPQASGGLETQYF; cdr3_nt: TGTGCCAGCAGCCCCCAGGCTAGCGGGGGGTTGGAGACCCAGTACTTC
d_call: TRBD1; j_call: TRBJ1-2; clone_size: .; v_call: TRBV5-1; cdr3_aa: CASSSEQRGPSYGYTF; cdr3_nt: TGCGCCAGCAGCTCAGAACAAAGGGGGCCCAGCTATGGCTACACCTTC